This TCR beta chain was recorded in a study of T cell clones after liver transplantation. Study in general: Blood was drawn pre-transplant, before withdrawal, and after full or failed withdrawal.

The CDR3 runs to 15 residues. CDR1 and CDR2 from the germline V gene are SGHRS and YFSETQ. V was pared by 0 bases and J by 5 bases, with 3 bases of the junction left unmatched. Profiled with immunoSEQ multiplex PCR; TCRdb holds only in-frame clones, not every one. The sample lists 68,000 or so clones; 80% to 95% were seen once. This clonotype originated in a human patient who received a liver transplant. Some of these T cells may belong to the graft donor. The sequencing used CD4+ T cells from blood, collected approximately 25 months after liver transplant. The chain carries TRBV5-1 and TRBJ2-2; TRBD2 matches at 8 bases. In DNA form, the CDR3 reads TGCGCCAGCAGCTTGGCTGCGGGAGGAACCGGGGAGCTGTTTTTT. It yields the protein CASSLAAGGTGELFF.